The sequence of this T cell receptor beta chain was determined in a study of lymphopenia after photon versus proton radiotherapy (dated by TCRdb to the late 2010s). Some background on the complete study: The immunological effects of photon versus proton radiation therapy were compared in patients with gastrointestinal tumors who developed high-grade lymphopenia. The goal of the study was to characterize the differences between the two radiation modalities in how they affect the immune system. The cohort included roughly 20 patients with gastrointestinal tumors who developed lymphopenia after receiving either photon or proton therapy. Findings and caveats that apply to the study as a whole: After the lymphocyte count nadir, repertoires from photon-treated patients showed oligoclonal expansion, particularly of CD8+ Temra cells, and this expansion drove the decline in diversity. The survival association was assessed only in patients who died, and the authors presented better survival with proton therapy as a possibility rather than a demonstrated result. During treatment, patients who received proton therapy stayed relatively stable, whereas patients who received photon therapy lost naive T cells and TCR diversity and gained effector/memory populations. Across the cohort, a larger post-nadir drop in TCR diversity was inversely correlated with overall survival time among patients who died.

As regards this clone: What this receptor recognizes is not known. No much larger clone exists at a distance of one base, and base qualities are not known.

The protocol used for the library was the immunoSEQ multiplex PCR assay. Deep sequencing of rearranged TCR beta loci, alongside multiparametric flow cytometry, was used to profile T cell repertoires. Held by TCRdb, this immuneACCESS table contains in-frame sequences only and omits some clones. Under half of the omission traces to an unresolved V gene where checked; the cause of the rest is unknown. This sample holds under 80,000 clones; 86% were observed only once. The ten top clones hold about 2% of the sample. The V end loses 3 bases and the J end loses 0 bases, and a stretch of 8 bases separates them. The germline V gene sets CDR1 to ENHRY and CDR2 to SYGVKD. The CDR3 runs 14 residues from the cysteine to the phenylalanine. The CDR3 DNA has 42 bases and is translated from base 1.

The V and J genes are TRBV10-3 and TRBJ1-1; the D gene is not confidently resolved. This TCR was recovered from a man aged 40-49 years with gastric cancer. The source was peripheral blood, collected from a patient treated with photon-based radiotherapy. The CDR3 here reads CAISELSMNTEAFF. In nucleotides, the sequence is TGTGCCATCAGTGAACTGTCAATGAACACTGAAGCTTTCTTT.